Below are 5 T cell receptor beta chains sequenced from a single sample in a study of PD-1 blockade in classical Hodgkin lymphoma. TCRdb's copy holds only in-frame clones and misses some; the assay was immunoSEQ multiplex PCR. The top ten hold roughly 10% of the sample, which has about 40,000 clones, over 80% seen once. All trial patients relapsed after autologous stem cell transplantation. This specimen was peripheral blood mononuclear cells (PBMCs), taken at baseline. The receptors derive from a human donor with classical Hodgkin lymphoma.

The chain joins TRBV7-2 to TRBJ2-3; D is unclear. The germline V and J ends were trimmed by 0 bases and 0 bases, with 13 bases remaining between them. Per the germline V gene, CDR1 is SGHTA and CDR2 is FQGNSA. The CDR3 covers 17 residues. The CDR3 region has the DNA TGTGCCAGCAGCTTAGCCGGGTTTGCAAAAAGCACAGATACGCAGTATTTT. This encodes CASSLAGFAKSTDTQYF. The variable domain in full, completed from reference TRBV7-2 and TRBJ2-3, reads GAGVSQSPSNKVTEKGKDVELRCDPISGHTALYWYRQSLGQGLEFLIYFQGNSAPDKSGLPSDRFSAERTGGSVSTLTIQRTQQEDSAVYLCASSLAGFAKSTDTQYFGPGTRLTVL.

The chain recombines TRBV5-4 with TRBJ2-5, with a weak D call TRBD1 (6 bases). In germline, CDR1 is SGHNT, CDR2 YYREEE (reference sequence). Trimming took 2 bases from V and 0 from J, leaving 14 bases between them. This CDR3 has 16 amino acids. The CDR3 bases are TGTGCCAGCAGCTTTAATCCTACAGGGTACCAAGAGACCCAGTACTTC. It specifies CASSFNPTGYQETQYF.

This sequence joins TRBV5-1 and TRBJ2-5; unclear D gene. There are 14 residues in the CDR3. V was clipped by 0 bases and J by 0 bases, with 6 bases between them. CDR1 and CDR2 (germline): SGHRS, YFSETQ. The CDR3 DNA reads TGCGCCAGCAGCTTGGCCGGGTACCAAGAGACCCAGTACTTC. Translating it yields CASSLAGYQETQYF.

As DNA, the CDR3 is TGTGCCAGCAGTCCCGCAGGGAATGCTGGAAACACCATATATTTT. Translated: CASSPAGNAGNTIYF. The chain joins TRBV27 to TRBJ1-3; possibly TRBD1 for D (5 bases). The CDR3 consists of 15 residues. The germline CDR1 and CDR2 sequences are MNHEY and SMNVEV (reference sequence). With 5 bases removed from V and 2 bases from J, the gap between germline ends came to 13 bases.

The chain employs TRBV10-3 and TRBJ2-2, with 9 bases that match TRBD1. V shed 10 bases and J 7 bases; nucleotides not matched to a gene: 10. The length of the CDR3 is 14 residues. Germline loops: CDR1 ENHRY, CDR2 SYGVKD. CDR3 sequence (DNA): TGTGCCACGGGGACAGGGCAGGAGAGCGGGGAGCTGTTTTTT. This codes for CATGTGQESGELFF.